The clone carrying this T cell receptor (beta chain) has more than one count but fewer than ten. The sample belongs to a study of blood T cell repertoires in COVID-19. Study context: The samples span acute and convalescent COVID-19 from the United States, Italy and Spain.

V shed 4 bases, J shed 4 bases, and the junction held 4 bases outside the gene matches. CDR3 size: 14 residues. Germline assignment: CDR1 MNHEY and CDR2 SVGAGI. Using immunoSEQ multiplex PCR, the repertoire was profiled, and TCRdb retains in-frame clones only, with some absent. The profile shows roughly 80,000 clones, roughly four fifths of them singletons. The rearrangement uses TRBV6-5 and TRBJ1-1; 9 bases line up with TRBD1. Sequenced input: peripheral blood. The receptor was isolated from a human donor in a cohort sampled during active COVID-19. The CDR3 reads CASSSTGGITEAFF. CDR3 bases: TGTGCCAGCAGTTCTACAGGGGGCATCACTGAAGCTTTCTTT.